These 26 T cell receptor beta chains originate from one sample sequenced in a study of T cell clusters in autoimmune cytopenias. Multiplex touch-down PCR amplified TRB using TRB-A and TRB-B pools in one tube. TCRdb re-analyzed the multiplex PCR reads; it lists each CDR3 protein once, without DNA. The repertoire table contains thousands of distinct CDR3 sequences. TRB was amplified from around 0.25 ug of peripheral blood genomic DNA per sample. Sequenced material: peripheral blood. The receptors were gathered from a human donor with an autoimmune cytopenia or autoimmune hepatitis (not recorded which).

The chain employs TRBV4-3 and TRBJ2-3. This CDR3 spans 16 amino acids. CDR1 LGHNA and CDR2 YSLEER come from the germline V gene. This CDR3 reads CASSQDWTSGTDTQYF.

This clonotype is labeled medium-sized (0.01 to 0.1%) based on frequency. The rearrangement uses TRBV6-2 or TRBV6-3 and TRBJ1-6; TCRdb gives TRBD1 as the D gene, but with no DNA this cannot be confirmed. Per germline, CDR1 MNHEY and CDR2 SVGEGT. CDR3 length equals 15 residues. The CDR3: CASRGSGTGGSSLHF.

The genes are TRBV19 and TRBJ1-4. The CDR3 covers 14 residues. CDR1 is LNHDA, CDR2 SQIVND, per germline (reference sequence). The CDR3 here is CASNPERANEKLFF.

The chain carries TRBV7-9 and TRBJ2-7; the D call of TRBD1 rests on TCRdb alone, since no DNA is present to check it. The CDR3 is 13 residues long. Germline V CDR1 and CDR2: SEHNR, FQNEAQ (reference sequence). The CDR3 here is CASSLAQGVEQYF.

The chain is built from TRBV12-3 or TRBV12-4 and TRBJ1-5; lacking DNA, the TRBD1 call made by TCRdb goes unchecked. The CDR3 contains 15 residues. This chain's CDR3 is CASSPYGQLNQPQHF.

The V call is TRBV27, the J call TRBJ1-5. Germline lookup yields CDR1 MNHEY and CDR2 SMNVEV (reference sequence). CDR3 length: 15 amino acids. This CDR3 is CASSYRFSGNQPQHF.

The rearrangement uses TRBV27 and TRBJ2-7. Germline V gives CDR1 MNHEY, CDR2 SMNVEV (reference sequence). The CDR3 spans 13 residues. The CDR3 loop reads CASAKRSSYEQYF.

This clonotype is deemed medium-sized (0.01 to 0.1%) by its frequency. The chain couples TRBV6-1 to TRBJ2-1; TCRdb's D gene call, TRBD2, goes unchecked for lack of DNA. This CDR3 has 15 amino acids. Germline CDR1 reads MNHNS; CDR2 reads SASEGT. The CDR3 protein is CASSSGTSGYNEQFF.

This clonotype shows up as medium-sized by frequency. This chain links TRBV30 with TRBJ2-5. Looked up from germline, CDR1 is GTSNPN and CDR2 is SVGIG (reference sequence). The CDR3 has 11 amino acids. The CDR3 sequence is CAWSAPETQYF.

Its frequency marks this clonotype as large. The chain carries TRBV15 and TRBJ2-2. CDR1 is LNHNV and CDR2 is YYDKDF in the germline V gene (reference sequence). CDR3 length: 14 amino acids. The chain's CDR3 is CATSRGNENGELFF.

V gene TRBV6-2 or TRBV6-3 combines with J gene TRBJ2-7; TCRdb's assignment of TRBD1 cannot be checked, as there is no DNA. Looked up from germline, CDR1 is MNHEY and CDR2 is SVGEGT. The CDR3 loop spans 16 amino acids. CDR3 loop: CASSLPSGTASYEQYF.

Frequency places this clonotype as medium-sized. The chain is built from TRBV6-2 or TRBV6-3 and TRBJ1-2; no DNA is available, so the TRBD1 call from TCRdb remains unchecked. The CDR3 consists of 17 residues. Germline V lookup: CDR1 MNHEY, CDR2 SVGEGT. The CDR3: CASSTRDRVQANYGYTF.

Its frequency marks this clonotype as medium-sized (0.01 to 0.1%). The CDR3 loop is CAWSVRRDGNQPQHF. This sequence joins TRBV30 and TRBJ1-5; TCRdb proposes TRBD1, but this gene call is untestable without DNA. The germline gives CDR1 GTSNPN, CDR2 SVGIG (reference sequence). The CDR3 loop spans 15 amino acids.

By frequency, this clonotype registers medium-sized. This CDR3 is CASTPDRGISGYTF. The V call is TRBV19, the J call TRBJ1-2. Germline CDR1 LNHDA, CDR2 SQIVND (reference sequence). This CDR3 comprises 14 residues.

This clonotype is medium-sized by frequency. The rearrangement uses TRBV6-5 and TRBJ1-2. The CDR3 contains 14 residues. Looked up from germline, CDR1 is MNHEY and CDR2 is SVGAGI. This CDR3 reads CASSSQGPHYGYTF.

This clonotype shows up as medium-sized by frequency. The rearrangement uses TRBV6-5 and TRBJ2-3; the TCRdb call, TRBD2, lacks DNA for checking. Germline assignment: CDR1 MNHEY and CDR2 SVGAGI. This CDR3 region has 14 residues. CDR3 in amino acids: CASSREGPADTQYF.

Its frequency marks this clonotype as medium-sized. The gene calls are TRBV29-1 and TRBJ2-1; TCRdb's D call, TRBD2, is unchecked because there is no DNA. Germline loops: CDR1 SQVTM, CDR2 ANQGSEA. The CDR3 consists of 12 residues. The CDR3 sequence: CSGRHSGYEQFF.

This clonotype counts as medium-sized by frequency. The rearrangement links TRBV30 to TRBJ1-4; TCRdb names TRBD1, which stays unverified in the absence of DNA. The length of the CDR3 is 16 residues. The V gene's germline CDR1 is GTSNPN and CDR2 SVGIG (reference sequence). CDR3 amino acids: CAWSIGPTGSHEKLFF.

The chain is built from TRBV7-9 and TRBJ2-7; TCRdb reports TRBD1, a call that lacks DNA to check it against. The CDR3 spans 12 residues. The germline V gene encodes CDR1 SEHNR and CDR2 FQNEAQ (reference sequence). The CDR3 sequence: CASSYGQDEQYF.

Considering frequency, this clonotype is medium-sized. This chain joins TRBV19 and TRBJ1-2; the TRBD1 assignment by TCRdb is unverifiable without DNA. CDR1 and CDR2 (germline): LNHDA, SQIVND (reference sequence). The CDR3 contains 13 residues. The CDR3: CASSPPGVYGYTF.

This clonotype shows up as medium-sized by frequency. V and J are TRBV6-5 and TRBJ2-6; TCRdb names TRBD1, which stays unverified in the absence of DNA. This CDR3 comprises 17 residues. Germline CDR1 reads MNHEY; CDR2 reads SVGAGI. CDR3 protein: CASSGEDSLSGANVLTF.

This clonotype is medium-sized by frequency. The chain uses TRBV11-1 and TRBJ2-5. This CDR3 region has 13 residues. CDR1 is SGHAT, CDR2 FQDESV, per germline (reference sequence). CDR3 residues: CASSSADLETQYF.

Considering frequency, this clonotype is medium-sized. The chain couples TRBV11-1 to TRBJ2-5. The CDR3 contains 15 residues. CDR1 is SGHAT and CDR2 is FQDESV in the germline V gene (reference sequence). The CDR3 sequence: CASSLRRNFQETQYF.

This chain uses TRBV5-6 with TRBJ1-1; without DNA, the TCRdb call of TRBD1 cannot be checked. Germline assignment: CDR1 SGHDT and CDR2 YYEEEE. The CDR3 has 14 residues. The CDR3 region is CASSIPRGDTEAFF.

The chain employs TRBV19 and TRBJ1-1; TCRdb's D call of TRBD1 is untestable without DNA. CDR3 length: 17 residues. Germline loops: CDR1 LNHDA, CDR2 SQIVND (reference sequence). Here the CDR3 reads CASSIYGGQGANTEAFF.

V gene TRBV12-3 or TRBV12-4 combines with J gene TRBJ2-3; there is no DNA to check the TCRdb D call of TRBD1. The CDR3 sequence is 14 residues long. The CDR3 sequence is CASRRGQRTDTQYF.